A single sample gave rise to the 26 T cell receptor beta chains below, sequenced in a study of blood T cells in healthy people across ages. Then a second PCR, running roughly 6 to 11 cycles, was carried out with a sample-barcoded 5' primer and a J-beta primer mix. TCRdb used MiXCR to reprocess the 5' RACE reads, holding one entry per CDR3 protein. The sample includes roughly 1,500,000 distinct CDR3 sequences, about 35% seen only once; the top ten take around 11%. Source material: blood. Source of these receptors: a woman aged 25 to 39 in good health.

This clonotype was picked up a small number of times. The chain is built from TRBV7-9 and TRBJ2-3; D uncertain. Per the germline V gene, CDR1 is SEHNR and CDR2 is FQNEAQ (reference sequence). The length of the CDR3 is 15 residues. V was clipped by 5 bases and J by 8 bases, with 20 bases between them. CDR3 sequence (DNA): TGTGCCAGCAGCAGTCGTACAGCCGAACTTGTTACGCAGTATTTT. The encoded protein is CASSSRTAELVTQYF.

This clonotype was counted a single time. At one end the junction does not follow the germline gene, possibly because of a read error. CDR3 coding DNA: TGTACCAGCTGGACAGGGATCATAGGCAATGAGCAGTTCTTC. As protein: CTSWTGIIGNEQFF. This chain joins TRBV28 and TRBJ2-1, with 8 bases aligning to TRBD1. The CDR3 loop spans 14 amino acids. The V gene's germline CDR1 is MDHEN and CDR2 SYDVKM. The variable domain in full, completed from reference TRBV28 and TRBJ2-1, reads DVKVTQSSRYLVKRTGEKVFLECVQDMDHENMFWYRQDPGLGLRLIYFSYDVKMKEKGDIPEGYSVSREKKERFSLILESASTNQTSMYLCTSWTGIIGNEQFFGPGTRLTVL.

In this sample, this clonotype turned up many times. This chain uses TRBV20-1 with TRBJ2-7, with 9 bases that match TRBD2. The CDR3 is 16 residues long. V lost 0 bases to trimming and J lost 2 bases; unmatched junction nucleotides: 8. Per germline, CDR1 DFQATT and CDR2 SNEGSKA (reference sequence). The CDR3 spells CSARDWWREGAYEQYF. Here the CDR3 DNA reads TGCAGTGCTAGAGATTGGTGGCGGGAGGGCGCCTACGAGCAGTACTTC.

CDR3 sequence reads: CASSLALDRGNYGYTF. CDR3 DNA: TGCGCCAGCAGCTTGGCCCTTGACAGGGGAAACTATGGCTACACCTTC. The V call is TRBV5-1, the J call TRBJ1-2; 8 bases are a match to TRBD1. CDR1 and CDR2 (germline): SGHRS, YFSETQ. The CDR3 contains 16 residues. V lost 0 bases and J lost 2; bases outside the gene matches: 6.

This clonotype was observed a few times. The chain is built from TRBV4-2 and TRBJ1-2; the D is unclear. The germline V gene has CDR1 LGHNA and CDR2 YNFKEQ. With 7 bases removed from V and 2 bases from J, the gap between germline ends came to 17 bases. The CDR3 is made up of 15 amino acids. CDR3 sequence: CASNYAKGDNYGYTF. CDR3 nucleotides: TGTGCCAGCAACTATGCCAAGGGAGACAACTATGGCTACACCTTC.

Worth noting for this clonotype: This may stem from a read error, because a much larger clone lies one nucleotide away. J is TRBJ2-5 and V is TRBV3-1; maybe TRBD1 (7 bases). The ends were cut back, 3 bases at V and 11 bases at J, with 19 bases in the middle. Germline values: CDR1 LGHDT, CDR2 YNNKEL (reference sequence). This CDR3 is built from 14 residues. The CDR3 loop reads CASSQGGQRHGQYF. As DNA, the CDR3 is TGTGCCAGCAGCCAGGGGGGACAGCGCCACGGGCAGTACTTC.

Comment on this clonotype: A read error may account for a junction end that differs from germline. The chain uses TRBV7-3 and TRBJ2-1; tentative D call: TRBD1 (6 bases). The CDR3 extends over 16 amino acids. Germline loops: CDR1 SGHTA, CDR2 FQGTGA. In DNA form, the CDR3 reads TGTGCCAGCAGCCCCGAGGGCAGGGGCTCCTGCAATGAGCAGTTCTTC. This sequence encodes CASSPEGRGSCNEQFF. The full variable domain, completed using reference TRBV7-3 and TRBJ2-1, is GAGVSQTPSNKVTEKGKYVELRCDPISGHTALYWYRQSLGQGPEFLIYFQGTGAADDSGLPNDRFFAVRPEGSVSTLKIQRTERGDSAVYLCASSPEGRGSCNEQFFGPGTRLTVL.

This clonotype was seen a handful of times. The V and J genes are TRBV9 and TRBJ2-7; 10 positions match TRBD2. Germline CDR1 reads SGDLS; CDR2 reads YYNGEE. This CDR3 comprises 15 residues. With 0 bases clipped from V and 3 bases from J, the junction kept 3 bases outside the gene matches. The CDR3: CASSVEASGGYEQYF. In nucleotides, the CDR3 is TGTGCCAGCAGCGTAGAAGCTAGCGGGGGCTACGAGCAGTACTTC.

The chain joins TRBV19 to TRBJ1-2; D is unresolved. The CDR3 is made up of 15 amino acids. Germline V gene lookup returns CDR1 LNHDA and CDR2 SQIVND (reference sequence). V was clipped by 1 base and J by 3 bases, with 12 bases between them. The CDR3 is CASSIGRSSYYGYTF. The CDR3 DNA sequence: TGTGCCAGTAGTATAGGTCGCAGCAGCTACTATGGCTACACCTTC.

The chain's CDR3 is CSVEGVRGDSTVKGYTF. CDR3 nucleotides: TGCAGCGTTGAAGGGGTTCGGGGGGACAGTACGGTTAAAGGCTACACCTTC. The rearrangement links TRBV29-1 to TRBJ1-2, with 7 bases identical to TRBD1. The length of the CDR3 is 17 residues. The V and J ends lost 1 base and 8 bases, in that order; junction bases with no gene match: 19. In germline, CDR1 is SQVTM, CDR2 ANQGSEA.

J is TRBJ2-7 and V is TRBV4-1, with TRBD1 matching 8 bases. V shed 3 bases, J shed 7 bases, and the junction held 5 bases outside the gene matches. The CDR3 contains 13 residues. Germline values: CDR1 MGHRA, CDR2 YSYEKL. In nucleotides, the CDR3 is TGCGCCAGCAGCCATACAGGGGGGTGGGAGCAGTACTTC. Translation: CASSHTGGWEQYF.

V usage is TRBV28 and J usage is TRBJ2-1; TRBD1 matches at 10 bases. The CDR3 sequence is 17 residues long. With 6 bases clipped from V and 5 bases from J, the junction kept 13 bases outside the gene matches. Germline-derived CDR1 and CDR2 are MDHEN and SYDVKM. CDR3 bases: TGTGCCAGCAGAAATCCCCCCGGGACAGGGGTCCACAATGAGCAGTTCTTC. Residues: CASRNPPGTGVHNEQFF.

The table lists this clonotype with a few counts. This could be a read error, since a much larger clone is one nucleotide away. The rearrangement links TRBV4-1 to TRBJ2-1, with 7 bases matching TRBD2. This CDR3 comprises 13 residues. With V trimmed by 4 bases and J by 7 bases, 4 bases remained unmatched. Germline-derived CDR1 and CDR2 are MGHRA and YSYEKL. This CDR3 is CASSPNSGNEQFF. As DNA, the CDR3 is TGCGCCAGCAGCCCAAATAGCGGGAATGAGCAGTTCTTC.

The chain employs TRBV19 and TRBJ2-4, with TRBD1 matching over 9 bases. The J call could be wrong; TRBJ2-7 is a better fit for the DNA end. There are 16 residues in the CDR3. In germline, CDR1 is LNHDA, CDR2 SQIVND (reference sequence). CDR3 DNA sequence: TGTGCCAGTAGAGCCCCCTCCGACAGGGGGACCTACGAGCAGTACTTC. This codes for CASRAPSDRGTYEQYF.

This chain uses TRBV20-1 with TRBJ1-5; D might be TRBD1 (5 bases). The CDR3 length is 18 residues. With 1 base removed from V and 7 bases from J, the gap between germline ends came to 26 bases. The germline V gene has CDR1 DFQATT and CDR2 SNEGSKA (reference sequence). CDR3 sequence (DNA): TGCAGTGCTAGAGCTTTCGCGACGGGGGTTAGGGTCGTACAGCCCCAGCATTTT. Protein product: CSARAFATGVRVVQPQHF.

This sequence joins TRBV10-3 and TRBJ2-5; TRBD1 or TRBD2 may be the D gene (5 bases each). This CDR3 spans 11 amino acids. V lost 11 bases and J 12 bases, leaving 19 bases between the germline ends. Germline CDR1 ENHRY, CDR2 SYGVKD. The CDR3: CASGRDGEEYF. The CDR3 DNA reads TGTGCCTCGGGCAGGGACGGCGAGGAGTACTTC.

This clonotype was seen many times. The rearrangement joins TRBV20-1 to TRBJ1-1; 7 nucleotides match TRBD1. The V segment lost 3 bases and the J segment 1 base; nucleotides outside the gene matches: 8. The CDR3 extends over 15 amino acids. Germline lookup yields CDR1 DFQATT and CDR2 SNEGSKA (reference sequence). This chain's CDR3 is CSARGGTGANTEAFF. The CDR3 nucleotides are TGCAGTGCTAGGGGGGGAACAGGGGCGAACACTGAAGCTTTCTTT.

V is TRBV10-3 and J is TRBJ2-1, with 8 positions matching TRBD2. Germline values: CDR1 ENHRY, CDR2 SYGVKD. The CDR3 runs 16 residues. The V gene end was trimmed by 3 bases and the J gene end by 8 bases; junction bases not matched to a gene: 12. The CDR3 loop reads CAISDPLTGGVYEQFF. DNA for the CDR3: TGTGCCATCAGTGACCCCCTAACGGGAGGGGTATATGAGCAGTTCTTC.

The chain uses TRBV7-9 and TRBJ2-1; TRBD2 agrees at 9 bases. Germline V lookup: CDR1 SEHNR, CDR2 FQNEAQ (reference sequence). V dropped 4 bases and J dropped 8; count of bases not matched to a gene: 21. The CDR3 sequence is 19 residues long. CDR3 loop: CASSSSFGLAGSVVDEQFF. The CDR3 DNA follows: TGTGCCAGCAGCTCGTCATTCGGGCTAGCGGGATCGGTGGTCGATGAGCAGTTCTTC.

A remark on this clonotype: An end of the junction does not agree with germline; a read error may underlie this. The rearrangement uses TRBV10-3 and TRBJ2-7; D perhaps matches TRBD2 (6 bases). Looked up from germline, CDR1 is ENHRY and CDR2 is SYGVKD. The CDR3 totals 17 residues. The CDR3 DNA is TGTGTCATCAGTGACACTATTGGGACTGGCATCGCCTACGAGCAGTACTTC. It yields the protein CVISDTIGTGIAYEQYF.

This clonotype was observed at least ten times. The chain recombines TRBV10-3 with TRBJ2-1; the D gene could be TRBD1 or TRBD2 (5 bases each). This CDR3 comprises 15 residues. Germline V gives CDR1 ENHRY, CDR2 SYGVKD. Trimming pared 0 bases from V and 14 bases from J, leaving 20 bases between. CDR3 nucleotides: TGTGCCATCAGTGAGTCGACCCGGGACGCGATTAAAAAGTTCTTC. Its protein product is CAISESTRDAIKKFF.

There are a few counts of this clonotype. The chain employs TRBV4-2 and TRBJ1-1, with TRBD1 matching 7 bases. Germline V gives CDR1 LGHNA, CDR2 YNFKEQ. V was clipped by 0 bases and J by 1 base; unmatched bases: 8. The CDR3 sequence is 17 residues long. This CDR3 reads CASSQEGRGGPNTEAFF. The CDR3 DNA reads TGTGCCAGCAGCCAAGAGGGCAGGGGGGGACCGAACACTGAAGCTTTCTTT.

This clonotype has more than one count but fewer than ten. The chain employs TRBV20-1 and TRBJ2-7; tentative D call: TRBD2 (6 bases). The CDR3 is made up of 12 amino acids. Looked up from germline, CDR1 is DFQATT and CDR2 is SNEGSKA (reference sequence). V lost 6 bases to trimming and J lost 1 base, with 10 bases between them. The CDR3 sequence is CSASTRSYEQYF. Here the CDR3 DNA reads TGCAGTGCCTCGACTAGATCCTACGAGCAGTACTTC.

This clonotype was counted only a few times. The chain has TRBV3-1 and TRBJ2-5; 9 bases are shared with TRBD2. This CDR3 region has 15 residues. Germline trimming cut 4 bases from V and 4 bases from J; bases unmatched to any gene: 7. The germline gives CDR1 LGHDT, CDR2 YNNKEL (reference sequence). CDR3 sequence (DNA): TGTGCCAGCAGCCTGGGACTAGCCTCGCGAGAGACCCAGTACTTC. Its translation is CASSLGLASRETQYF.

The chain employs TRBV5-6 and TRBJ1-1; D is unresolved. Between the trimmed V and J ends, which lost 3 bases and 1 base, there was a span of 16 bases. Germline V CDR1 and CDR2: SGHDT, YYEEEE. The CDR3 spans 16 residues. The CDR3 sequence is CASSWAGRRTNTEAFF. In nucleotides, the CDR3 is TGTGCCAGCAGCTGGGCCGGACGGAGGACGAACACTGAAGCTTTCTTT.

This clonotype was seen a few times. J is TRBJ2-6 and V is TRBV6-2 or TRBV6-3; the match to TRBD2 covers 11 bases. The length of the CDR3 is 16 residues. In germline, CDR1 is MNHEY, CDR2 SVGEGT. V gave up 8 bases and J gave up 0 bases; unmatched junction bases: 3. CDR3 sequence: CASRLAGSSGANVLTF. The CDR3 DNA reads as TGTGCCAGCCGACTAGCGGGGAGCTCTGGGGCCAACGTCCTGACTTTC.